This T cell receptor beta chain was obtained from a study of cytomegalovirus exposure and HLA in healthy donors (dated by TCRdb to 2017 to 2019). Background for the entire study: According to a later analysis, the roughly 120 validation repertoires were produced on the same platform as the roughly 600 repertoires of the first cohort. The study was designed to test whether signatures of past pathogen exposure could be identified by cataloging public T cell receptors. Besides the first cohort of some 670 subjects, a separate validation cohort made up of 90 to 150 different subjects was used. High-throughput TCR immunosequencing, statistical association of individual TCRs with disease status, and machine learning were combined to predict cytomegalovirus infection status. Results the study describes overall, beyond this receptor: In a later analysis, TCRs clustered in the first cohort were found to also tend to co-occur in the roughly 120 validation repertoires, with 94% of cluster scores above 0. Most TCR sequences were seen in very few donors, while some public TCRs were found in many individuals. In the study, 150 to 200 TCR beta chains were listed as associated with cytomegalovirus. The classifier was reported to diagnose cytomegalovirus status with high specificity and sensitivity in both the original and validation cohorts. The authors suggested that the approach could potentially be generalized to other disease states and immunological phenotypes. In vitro tests confirmed that a few of the cytomegalovirus-associated TCR beta chains recognize cytomegalovirus antigens. A later analysis had no HLA typing for the validation cohort, so co-occurrence there was scored across all 110 or so repertoires.

With regard to this clone: Its antigen remains undetermined. Base qualities are not provided; no much larger clone lies one nucleotide away.

Library construction relied on the immunoSEQ multiplex PCR assay. The original methods were these. A statistical classification framework was developed to diagnose cytomegalovirus status using the catalog of TCR beta chain sequences. Here the immuneACCESS table is served through TCRdb, limited to in-frame sequences with V and J called. Missing clones are a known gap in these copies; in checked studies unresolved V genes cover under half, and the rest lacks a known reason. V, J and clone size derive from that table, while D and trimming were established from the DNA sequence. This sample lists more than 300,000 clones; 70% to 90% were detected once. 0.8% to 0.85% of the sample belongs to the ten largest clones. The donors belonged to the validation cohort of around 110 subjects, which was separate from the roughly 700-subject first cohort. The sequence came from a woman aged 18 to 35 in good health and CMV-seronegative. Material: PBMCs.

The CDR3 reads as follows: CASSHIVMRGQGSRETQYF. The bases are TGCGCCAGCAGCCACATAGTAATGCGTGGACAGGGGAGTCGAGAGACCCAGTACTTC. This chain joins TRBV4-1 to TRBJ2-5, with 9 bases in between that match TRBD1. V is pruned by 3 bases and J by 4 bases, leaving 18 bases of the junction without a gene match. Including the terminal cysteine and phenylalanine, the CDR3 comprises 19 residues. Kept here is only the CDR3 DNA, which spans 57 bases and is read in frame from base 1. CDR1 MGHRA and CDR2 YSYEKL are derived from the germline V gene.